This T cell receptor beta chain was found in a study of technical replicates of blood from several donors. Assay used: immunoSEQ multiplex PCR; TCRdb lists only in-frame clones, some missing. The repertoire holds about 70,000 clones, with 95% to 98% as singletons. Germline V gives CDR1 LNHDA, CDR2 SQIVND (reference sequence). Trimming removed 7 bases from V and 0 bases from J, with 10 bases in between. The CDR3 is 15 amino acids. The chain carries TRBV19 and TRBJ2-6, with D perhaps matching TRBD1 (6 bases). The specimen was T cells isolated from PBMCs. This sequence originates from a human donor in good health. This CDR3 reads CASTDRSSGANVLTF. CDR3 nucleotide sequence: TGTGCCAGTACCGACAGGAGCTCTGGGGCCAACGTCCTGACTTTC.